The T cell receptor (beta chain) under discussion was sequenced for a study of blood T cells in healthy people across ages. For the second PCR, which ran for about 6 to 12 cycles, a sample-barcoded 5' primer and a J-beta primer mix were used. From the 5' RACE reads, TCRdb called clonotypes with MiXCR, one entry per CDR3 protein. The data contain under 2,000,000 distinct CDR3 sequences, roughly 49% of them seen just once; the ten biggest clones take up around 2.1%. CDR3 size: 14 residues. V shed 0 bases and J shed 4 bases, with 10 bases lying between them. The V gene's germline CDR1 is SGHKS and CDR2 YYEKEE (reference sequence).

Sequenced input: blood. The chain combines TRBV5-5 with TRBJ1-2, with D possibly TRBD1 on 6 matching bases. The origin of this receptor is a woman aged 40 to 49 in good health. In DNA form, the CDR3 reads TGTGCCAGCAGCTTGGAGGGGGACGGCTATGGCTACACCTTC. It translates to CASSLEGDGYGYTF.